These 28 T cell receptor beta chains were all obtained from the same sample, sequenced in a study of cytomegalovirus exposure and HLA in healthy donors. Only in-frame clones appear in the TCRdb table, and some are missing; sequencing was by immunoSEQ multiplex PCR. Of 250,000 or so clones detected, just under 90% appear once; the ten largest clones hold 2.6%. Sequenced material: PBMCs. These receptors all stem from a man aged 18 to 29 in good health and CMV-seronegative.

The rearrangement uses TRBV6-5 and TRBJ2-7; D ambiguous. V dropped 2 bases and J dropped 12 bases, with 14 bases sitting between them. This CDR3 comprises 12 residues. Germline V gene data show CDR1 as MNHEY and CDR2 as SVGAGI. CDR3 coding DNA: TGTGCCAGCAGTTACGCCGTCAGGTCCCCGTACTTC. Amino acid sequence: CASSYAVRSPYF.

V and J are TRBV27 and TRBJ2-7; 7 bases align to TRBD1. V dropped 3 bases and J dropped 6; count of bases not matched to a gene: 5. The CDR3 consists of 13 residues. Germline values: CDR1 MNHEY, CDR2 SMNVEV (reference sequence). The CDR3 sequence is CASSLVNRGEQYF. Written as DNA, the CDR3 is TGTGCCAGCAGTTTGGTAAACAGGGGCGAGCAGTACTTC.

The rearrangement links TRBV7-8 to TRBJ2-1, with 10 bases lining up with TRBD2. The CDR3 is 14 amino acids. J lost 8 bases, V lost 7 bases, and 8 bases had no gene match. CDR1 and CDR2 (germline): SGHVS, FQNEAQ. The CDR3: CASTLGLAGDEQFF. For the CDR3, the DNA is TGTGCCAGCACCCTTGGGCTAGCGGGAGATGAGCAGTTCTTC.

This chain links TRBV28 with TRBJ1-6; 10 bases align to TRBD1. This CDR3 spans 15 amino acids. Germline trimming cut 3 bases from V and 7 bases from J; bases unmatched to any gene: 3. Germline CDR1 MDHEN, CDR2 SYDVKM. The CDR3 region is CASSFGTGVNSPLHF. For the CDR3, the DNA is TGTGCCAGCAGTTTCGGGACAGGGGTAAATTCACCCCTCCACTTT.

This rearrangement joins TRBV10-2 to TRBJ2-1; 8 bases are a match to TRBD2. The CDR3 runs 18 residues. The V and J ends lost 4 bases and 4 bases, in that order; junction bases with no gene match: 15. Germline lookup yields CDR1 WSHSY and CDR2 SAAADI. The CDR3 DNA sequence: TGCGCCAGCAGTGTCTATTTGTTGGGGACTAGTGGGTACAATGAGCAGTTCTTC. Translation: CASSVYLLGTSGYNEQFF.

Only one count was recorded for this clone. The chain uses TRBV28 and TRBJ1-1, with D possibly matching TRBD1 (5 bases). Trimming cost V 8 bases and J 7 bases, with 14 bases left between them. The CDR3 is 12 residues long. Germline CDR1 MDHEN, CDR2 SYDVKM. The CDR3 DNA sequence: TGTGCCAGCGGGGGGAGTACGGGTGAAGCTTTCTTT. Translation gives CASGGSTGEAFF.

This chain links TRBV9 with TRBJ2-5; TRBD1 aligns across 9 bases. The V gene's germline CDR1 is SGDLS and CDR2 YYNGEE. The ends lost 4 bases at V and 3 bases at J; junction bases unmatched: 4. This CDR3 has 14 amino acids. CDR3 in DNA: TGTGCCAGCAGCTTAGACAGGGGGAAAGAGACCCAGTACTTC. This sequence encodes CASSLDRGKETQYF.

The count of this clone is one. Additional DNA sequences in this sample encode the identical CDR3. The chain links TRBV18 to TRBJ1-1; 8 nucleotides line up with TRBD1. Germline V lookup: CDR1 KGHSH, CDR2 LQKENI. The length of the CDR3 is 13 residues. The junction had 1 base not matched to a gene; V was cut back by 0 bases and J by 7 bases. The CDR3 DNA is TGTGCCAGCTCACCACCGGACAGGGTTGAAGCTTTCTTT. This codes for CASSPPDRVEAFF.

This rearrangement joins TRBV4-3 to TRBJ2-1; D is perhaps TRBD2 (5 bases). V dropped 0 bases and J dropped 8 bases, with 8 bases sitting between them. This CDR3 has 13 amino acids. Germline CDR1 LGHNA, CDR2 YSLEER. Here the CDR3 reads CASSQDRGYEQFF. The CDR3 region has the DNA TGCGCCAGCAGCCAAGATCGAGGGTATGAGCAGTTCTTC.

V and J are TRBV4-3 and TRBJ1-2; D may be TRBD1 (6 bases). The V end lost 0 bases, the J end lost 8 bases, and 13 bases lay between the germline ends. Germline assignment: CDR1 LGHNA and CDR2 YSLEER. CDR3 length equals 14 residues. CDR3 nucleotide sequence: TGCGCCAGCAGCCAAGAGCGGGGGGCCGTGGGCTACACCTTC. Translated, it gives CASSQERGAVGYTF.

This clone was detected only a few times. The V gene is TRBV10-3, the J gene TRBJ1-2; D gene ambiguous. There are 12 residues in the CDR3. The germline V and J ends were trimmed by 2 bases and 6 bases, with 7 bases remaining between them. In germline, CDR1 is ENHRY, CDR2 SYGVKD. The CDR3 spells CAISEGQNGYTF. The CDR3 DNA is TGTGCCATCAGTGAGGGTCAGAATGGCTACACCTTC.

The chain joins TRBV5-1 to TRBJ1-2; D unresolved. Germline-derived CDR1 and CDR2 are SGHRS and YFSETQ. V gave up 4 bases and J gave up 8 bases, with 18 bases separating them. The CDR3 totals 14 residues. The CDR3 bases are TGCGCCAGCAGCCCACTCGGGGTGACTGAAGGCTACACCTTC. Translating gives CASSPLGVTEGYTF. The complete variable domain, with remaining parts taken from reference TRBV5-1 and TRBJ1-2, reads KAGVTQTPRYLIKTRGQQVTLSCSPISGHRSVSWYQQTPGQGLQFLFEYFSETQRNKGNFPGRFSGRQFSNSRSEMNVSTLELGDSALYLCASSPLGVTEGYTFGSGTRLTVV.

CDR3 DNA: TGCAGCGTTCGGGGGGTGCCCCTAGCCAAAAACATTCAGTACTTC. It is translated as CSVRGVPLAKNIQYF. The chain uses TRBV29-1 and TRBJ2-4; 7 nucleotides line up with TRBD2. With 5 bases clipped from V and 0 bases from J, the junction kept 7 bases outside the gene matches. CDR3 length: 15 residues. From germline, CDR1 is SQVTM and CDR2 ANQGSEA.

This chain joins TRBV4-1 and TRBJ2-7, with 10 bases matching TRBD1. Losses at the gene ends were 1 base for V and 6 bases for J; bases not matched to a gene: 6. Germline V CDR1 and CDR2: MGHRA, YSYEKL. This CDR3 comprises 15 residues. This chain's CDR3 is CASSQAGTGEREQYF. The CDR3 DNA follows: TGCGCCAGCAGCCAAGCCGGGACAGGGGAACGCGAGCAGTACTTC.

This sequence joins TRBV4-3 and TRBJ1-3; D is undetermined. Trimming shortened V by 1 base and J by 0 bases, and 10 bases separated the two germline ends. CDR1 is LGHNA and CDR2 is YSLEER in the germline V gene. CDR3 length: 16 residues. CDR3 nucleotides: TGCGCCAGCAGCCAAGGGCTGCAGTCCTCTGGAAACACCATATATTTT. This encodes CASSQGLQSSGNTIYF.

This clone appeared a few times. For the CDR3, the DNA is TGTGCCAGCAGCTTAAGTACAGGCTATGGCTACACCTTC. Amino acid sequence: CASSLSTGYGYTF. This rearrangement joins TRBV7-9 to TRBJ1-2, with D possibly TRBD1 on 5 matching bases. The CDR3 covers 13 residues. CDR1 and CDR2 from the germline V gene are SEHNR and FQNEAQ (reference sequence). Trimming took 2 bases from V and 4 from J, leaving 8 bases between them.

This clone was observed a handful of times. The J gene is TRBJ2-5, the V gene TRBV11-2; unclear D gene. The germline V gene encodes CDR1 SGHAT and CDR2 FQNNGV. V lost 2 bases, J lost 5 bases, and 12 bases lay in between. The CDR3 is 14 residues long. CDR3 region: CASSLFPVSETQYF. The CDR3 nucleotides read TGTGCCAGCAGCTTATTCCCCGTATCGGAGACCCAGTACTTC.

This clone was picked up one time. The chain carries TRBV18 and TRBJ2-5, with D maybe TRBD1 (6 bases). Looked up from germline, CDR1 is KGHSH and CDR2 is LQKENI. The germline V and J ends were trimmed by 6 bases and 5 bases, with 13 bases remaining between them. The CDR3 has 13 residues. Written as DNA, the CDR3 is TGTGCCAGCTCTCCCCAGGGGATTGAGACCCAGTACTTC. This sequence encodes CASSPQGIETQYF.

V gene TRBV6-1 combines with J gene TRBJ2-5; D is unclear. The CDR3 sequence is 17 residues long. V was pared by 2 bases and J by 5 bases, with 21 bases between. Germline CDR1 reads MNHNS; CDR2 reads SASEGT. This chain's CDR3 is CASSESFRVSPVETQYF. The CDR3 bases are TGTGCCAGCAGTGAAAGTTTCCGGGTCAGCCCCGTGGAGACCCAGTACTTC.

Only one count was recorded for this clone. The chain joins TRBV15 to TRBJ1-4; possible D gene TRBD1, 6 bases. The germline gives CDR1 LNHNV, CDR2 YYDKDF (reference sequence). The CDR3 runs to 16 residues. Trimming pared 0 bases from V and 4 bases from J, leaving 12 bases between. CDR3 coding DNA: TGTGCCACCAGCAGAGAATTCGGACAGATTAATGAAAAACTGTTTTTT. Translation gives CATSREFGQINEKLFF.

J is TRBJ2-1 and V is TRBV5-4; D remains unclear. V was trimmed by 1 base and J by 6 bases, leaving 17 bases between them. Germline V gene sequence: CDR1 SGHNT, CDR2 YYREEE (reference sequence). The CDR3 loop spans 16 amino acids. The CDR3 spells CASSLSSERLTNEQFF. The CDR3 DNA follows: TGTGCCAGCAGCTTGAGCTCCGAGAGGCTAACCAATGAGCAGTTCTTC.

This clone was detected only a few times. The chain recombines TRBV28 with TRBJ2-7; 7 nucleotides line up with TRBD2. After removal of 3 bases from V and 2 bases from J, the junction contained 7 bases not matched to a gene. CDR1 MDHEN and CDR2 SYDVKM come from the germline V gene. The CDR3 contains 15 residues. The DNA for the CDR3 is TGTGCCAGCAGTTTGGCAGCGGGGACTACCTACGAGCAGTACTTC. As protein: CASSLAAGTTYEQYF.

The chain links TRBV4-3 to TRBJ2-2; possibly TRBD1 for D (6 bases). V was shortened by 8 bases and J by 0 bases, with 19 bases between the two germline ends. Germline CDR1 and CDR2: LGHNA and YSLEER. The CDR3 extends over 17 amino acids. The chain's CDR3 is CASRGQYSSANTGELFF. The CDR3 DNA reads as TGCGCCAGCCGCGGACAGTATTCCTCCGCGAACACCGGGGAGCTGTTTTTT.

The chain is built from TRBV27 and TRBJ2-5; D possibly corresponds to TRBD1 (5 bases). V was trimmed by 0 bases and J by 3 bases, leaving 11 bases between them. The length of the CDR3 is 15 residues. The germline V gene encodes CDR1 MNHEY and CDR2 SMNVEV (reference sequence). Here the CDR3 reads CASSLSRQPEETQYF. CDR3 nucleotides: TGTGCCAGCAGTTTATCGAGACAGCCTGAAGAGACCCAGTACTTC.

This chain links TRBV7-9 with TRBJ2-6; D not certain. The CDR3 consists of 15 residues. Germline CDR1 and CDR2: SEHNR and FQNEAQ (reference sequence). V was trimmed by 6 bases and J by 2 bases, leaving 11 bases between them. The CDR3 protein is CASRPGWAGANVLTF. Written as DNA, the CDR3 is TGTGCCAGCAGACCCGGGTGGGCTGGGGCCAACGTCCTGACTTTC. Variable domain in full (rest from reference TRBV7-9 and TRBJ2-6): DTGVSQNPRHKITKRGQNVTFRCDPISEHNRLYWYRQTLGQGPEFLTYFQNEAQLEKSRLLSDRFSAERPKGSFSTLEIQRTEQGDSAMYLCASRPGWAGANVLTFGAGSRLTVL.

The chain joins TRBV11-2 to TRBJ2-2; tentative D call: TRBD2 (5 bases). Germline values: CDR1 SGHAT, CDR2 FQNNGV. CDR3 length: 19 residues. Trimming took 0 bases from V and 4 from J, leaving 21 bases between them. The CDR3 DNA reads as TGTGCCAGCAGCTTAGACGGAGGTTCGATCCAGCTGATCACCGGGGAGCTGTTTTTT. It specifies CASSLDGGSIQLITGELFF.

In the case of this clone: Germline is not matched at one junction end, which may reflect a read error. The chain combines TRBV4-1 with TRBJ2-7, with unresolved D. The CDR3 runs to 11 residues. Germline V gene sequence: CDR1 MGHRA, CDR2 YSYEKL. In nucleotides, the CDR3 is TGCGTCAGCAGCCAAGGGCCCGAGCAGTACTTC. As protein: CVSSQGPEQYF.

The rearrangement uses TRBV18 and TRBJ1-2; D is perhaps TRBD1 (5 bases). The CDR3 length is 15 residues. CDR1 is KGHSH, CDR2 LQKENI, per germline. The ends were cut back, 3 bases at V and 3 bases at J, with 14 bases in the middle. CDR3 in DNA: TGTGCCAGCTCACCGGGGACTTTCAGGGACTATGGCTACACCTTC. Encoded protein: CASSPGTFRDYGYTF.